Listed below are T cell receptor beta chains from one sample, sequenced in a study of T-cell memory formation after mild COVID-19. TCRdb redid the calling of the 5' RACE reads with MiXCR, one entry per CDR3 protein. Of about 27,000 distinct CDR3 sequences listed, 6.5% to 9% are singletons. Sequences were obtained from PBMCs or a T cell subset sorted from them (not recorded which). Receptors originate from an adult woman who had mild COVID-19 (a few samples of this study predate the infection). Cell type and time point are not known. Both conserved end residues are part of each CDR3. Fields, in order: D gene, clone size, J gene, V gene, CDR3 DNA, CDR3 protein. The D gene is left open where the match is weak. Clone size is shown for a subset of rows, as once, few, many or a class of expanded clone.

d_gene: .; abundance: .; j_gene: TRBJ1-2; v_gene: TRBV2; CDR3nt: TGTGCCAGCGATGGGACGGGGGAAGCTAACTATGGCTACACCTTC; CDR3aa: CASDGTGEANYGYTF
d_gene: .; abundance: many; j_gene: TRBJ1-3; v_gene: TRBV20-1; CDR3nt: TGCAGTGCTGGCAGGGGAGGCTCTGGAAACACCATATATTTT; CDR3aa: CSAGRGGSGNTIYF
d_gene: .; abundance: .; j_gene: TRBJ2-7; v_gene: TRBV5-6; CDR3nt: TGTGCCAGCAGCTTCCGGGACCGATTCTACGAGCAGTACTTC; CDR3aa: CASSFRDRFYEQYF
d_gene: TRBD1; abundance: many; j_gene: TRBJ1-4; v_gene: TRBV5-1; CDR3nt: TGCGCCAGCAGCTTGTCGGGACAGGGAAATGAAAAACTGTTTTTT; CDR3aa: CASSLSGQGNEKLFF
d_gene: TRBD1; abundance: few; j_gene: TRBJ2-2; v_gene: TRBV11-3; CDR3nt: TGTGCCAGCAGCCCATGGGACAGGGGCCCTCCCTACACCGGGGAGCTGTTTTTT; CDR3aa: CASSPWDRGPPYTGELFF
d_gene: .; abundance: few; j_gene: TRBJ2-3; v_gene: TRBV30; CDR3nt: TGTGCCTGGAGTGTTAACCCAGATACGCAGTATTTT; CDR3aa: CAWSVNPDTQYF
d_gene: TRBD2; abundance: many; j_gene: TRBJ2-1; v_gene: TRBV4-2; CDR3nt: TGTGCCAGCAGCCAGGGACTAGCGGGAGGGCCAGGTGGAAATGAGCAGTTCTTC; CDR3aa: CASSQGLAGGPGGNEQFF
d_gene: .; abundance: many; j_gene: TRBJ1-1; v_gene: TRBV19; CDR3nt: TGTGCCAGTAATTACGGCCTCATGAACACTGAAGCTTTCTTT; CDR3aa: CASNYGLMNTEAFF
d_gene: .; abundance: many; j_gene: TRBJ2-7; v_gene: TRBV5-1; CDR3nt: TGCGCCAGCAGCTTGACGGCCGGCTCCTACGAGCAGTACTTC; CDR3aa: CASSLTAGSYEQYF
d_gene: .; abundance: many; j_gene: TRBJ1-3; v_gene: TRBV7-9; CDR3nt: TGTGCCAGCGGGGGGTCGAGCTCTGGAAACACCATATATTTT; CDR3aa: CASGGSSSGNTIYF